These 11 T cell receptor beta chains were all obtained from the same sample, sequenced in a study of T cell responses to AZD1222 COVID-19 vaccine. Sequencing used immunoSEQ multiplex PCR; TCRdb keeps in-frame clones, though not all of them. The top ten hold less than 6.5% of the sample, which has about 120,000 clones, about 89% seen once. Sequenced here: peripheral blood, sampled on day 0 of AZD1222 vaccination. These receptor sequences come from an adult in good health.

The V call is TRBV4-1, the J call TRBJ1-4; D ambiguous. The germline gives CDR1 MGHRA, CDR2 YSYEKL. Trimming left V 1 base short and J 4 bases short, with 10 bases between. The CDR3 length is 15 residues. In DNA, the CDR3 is TGCGCCAGCAGCCAAGGGGGTGCCCGTAATGAAAAACTGTTTTTT. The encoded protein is CASSQGGARNEKLFF.

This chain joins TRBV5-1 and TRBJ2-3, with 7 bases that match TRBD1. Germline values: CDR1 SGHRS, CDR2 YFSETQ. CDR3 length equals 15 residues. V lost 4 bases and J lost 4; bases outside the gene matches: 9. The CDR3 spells CASSRNRGSADTQYF. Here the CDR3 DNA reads TGCGCCAGCAGCCGAAACAGGGGAAGCGCAGATACGCAGTATTTT.

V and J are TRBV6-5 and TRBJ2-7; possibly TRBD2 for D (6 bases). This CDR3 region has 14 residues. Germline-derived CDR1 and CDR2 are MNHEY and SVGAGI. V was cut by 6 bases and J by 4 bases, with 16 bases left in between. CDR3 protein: CASRTDYVQYEQYF. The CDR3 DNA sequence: TGTGCCAGCAGGACGGACTACGTACAGTACGAGCAGTACTTC.

In DNA, the CDR3 is TGTGCCAGCAGTACCACGGGGACCCATCAGCCCCAGCATTTT. Protein product: CASSTTGTHQPQHF. The rearrangement links TRBV27 to TRBJ1-5; the D gene is possibly TRBD1 (5 bases). Germline loops: CDR1 MNHEY, CDR2 SMNVEV (reference sequence). The CDR3 has 14 amino acids. The V gene lost 5 bases and the J gene lost 5 bases, with 13 bases spanning the gap.

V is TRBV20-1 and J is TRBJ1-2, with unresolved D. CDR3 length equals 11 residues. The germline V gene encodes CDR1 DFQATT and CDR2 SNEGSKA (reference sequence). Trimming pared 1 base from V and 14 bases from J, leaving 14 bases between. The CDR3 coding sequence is TGCAGTGCTAGAGTAGAGGCAGGCTTTACCTTC. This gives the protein CSARVEAGFTF.

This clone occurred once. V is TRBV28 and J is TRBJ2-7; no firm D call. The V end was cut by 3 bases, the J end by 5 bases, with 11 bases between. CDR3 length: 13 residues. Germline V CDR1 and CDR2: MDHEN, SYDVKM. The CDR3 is CASSFPLLDEQYF. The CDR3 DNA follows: TGTGCCAGCAGTTTTCCCCTACTCGACGAGCAGTACTTC.

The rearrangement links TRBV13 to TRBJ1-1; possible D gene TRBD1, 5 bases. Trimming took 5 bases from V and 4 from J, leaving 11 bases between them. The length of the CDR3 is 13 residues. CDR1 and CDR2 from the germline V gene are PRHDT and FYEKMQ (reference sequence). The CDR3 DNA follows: TGTGCCAGCAGCGAAGGGGCGACCACTGAAGCTTTCTTT. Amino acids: CASSEGATTEAFF.

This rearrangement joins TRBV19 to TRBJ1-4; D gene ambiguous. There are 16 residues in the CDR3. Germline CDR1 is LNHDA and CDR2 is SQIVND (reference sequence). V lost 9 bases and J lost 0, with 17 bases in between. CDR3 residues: CASCYQKLTTNEKLFF. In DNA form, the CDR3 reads TGTGCCAGCTGCTATCAAAAGTTGACAACTAATGAAAAACTGTTTTTT. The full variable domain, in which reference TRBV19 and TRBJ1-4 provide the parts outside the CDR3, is DGGITQSPKYLFRKEGQNVTLSCEQNLNHDAMYWYRQDPGQGLRLIYYSQIVNDFQKGDIAEGYSVSREKKESFPLTVTSAQKNPTAFYLCASCYQKLTTNEKLFFGSGTQLSVL.

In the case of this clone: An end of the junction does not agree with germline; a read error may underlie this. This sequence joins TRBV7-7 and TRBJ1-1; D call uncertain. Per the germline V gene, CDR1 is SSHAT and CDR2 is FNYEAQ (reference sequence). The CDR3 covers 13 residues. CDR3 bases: TGTGCTAGCAGTCCTAATGAGATCGGTGAAGCTTTCTTT. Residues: CASSPNEIGEAFF.

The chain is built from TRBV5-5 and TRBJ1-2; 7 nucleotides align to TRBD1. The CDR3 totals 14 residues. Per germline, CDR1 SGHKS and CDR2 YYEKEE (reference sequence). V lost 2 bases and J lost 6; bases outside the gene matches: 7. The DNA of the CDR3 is TGTGCCAGCAGCTTTATGGACAGGATCGATGGCTACACCTTC. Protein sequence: CASSFMDRIDGYTF.

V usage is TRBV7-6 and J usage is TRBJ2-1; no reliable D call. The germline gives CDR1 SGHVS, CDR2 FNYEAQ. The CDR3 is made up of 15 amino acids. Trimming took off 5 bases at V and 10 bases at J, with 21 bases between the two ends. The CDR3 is CASSPRGSPLGEQFF. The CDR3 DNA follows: TGTGCCAGCAGCCCCCGTGGGTCCCCTCTGGGAGAGCAGTTCTTC.